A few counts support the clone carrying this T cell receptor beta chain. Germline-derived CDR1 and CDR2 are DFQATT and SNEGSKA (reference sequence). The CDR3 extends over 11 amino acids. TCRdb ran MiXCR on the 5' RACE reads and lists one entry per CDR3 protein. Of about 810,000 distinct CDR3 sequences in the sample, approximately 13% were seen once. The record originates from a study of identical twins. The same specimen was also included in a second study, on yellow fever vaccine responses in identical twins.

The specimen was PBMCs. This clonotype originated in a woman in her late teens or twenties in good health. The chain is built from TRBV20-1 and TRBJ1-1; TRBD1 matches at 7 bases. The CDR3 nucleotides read TGCAGGGTTCAGACAGGGAGTACGGCTTTCTTT. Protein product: CRVQTGSTAFF.